These 21 T cell receptor beta chains originate from one sample sequenced in a study of T-cell memory formation after mild COVID-19. A single record per CDR3 protein comes from TCRdb applying MiXCR to the 5' RACE reads. This table holds roughly 200,000 distinct CDR3 sequences, more than 15% found once. The sequenced material came from PBMCs or a T cell subset sorted from them (not recorded which). The receptors come from an adult woman who had mild COVID-19 (a few samples of this study predate the infection). Cell type and time point are not known.

This CDR3 is CAWAAGGPSYEQYF. For the CDR3, the DNA is TGTGCCTGGGCCGCGGGGGGACCTTCCTACGAGCAGTACTTC. This chain links TRBV30 with TRBJ2-7; 8 positions agree with TRBD2. CDR1 is GTSNPN, CDR2 SVGIG, per germline (reference sequence). The CDR3 contains 14 residues. V gave up 5 bases and J gave up 1 base; unmatched junction bases: 7.

A few counts support this clonotype. This chain joins TRBV7-2 and TRBJ1-1, with D maybe TRBD1 (5 bases). The germline V gene has CDR1 SGHTA and CDR2 FQGNSA. The CDR3 spans 15 residues. Trimming stripped 4 bases from V and 10 bases from J, with 22 bases between. CDR3 nucleotides: TGTGCCAGCAGCTATGGTGGCGCGGGGCCCTACGGAGCTTTCTTT. Translated: CASSYGGAGPYGAFF.

The rearrangement joins TRBV2 to TRBJ2-1; weak D call: TRBD1 (5 bases). The CDR3 contains 15 residues. The germline gives CDR1 SNHLY, CDR2 FYNNEI. V lost 5 bases, J lost 0 bases, and 11 bases lay in between. CDR3 in amino acids: CASSLDMSSYNEQFF. In nucleotides, the CDR3 is TGTGCCAGCAGTTTGGACATGAGCTCCTACAATGAGCAGTTCTTC. Full variable domain (remainder filled in from reference TRBV2 and TRBJ2-1): EPEVTQTPSHQVTQMGQEVILRCVPISNHLYFYWYRQILGQKVEFLVSFYNNEISEKSEIFDDQFSVERPDGSNFTLKIRSTKLEDSAMYFCASSLDMSSYNEQFFGPGTRLTVL.

The chain carries TRBV4-1 and TRBJ2-3; D unclear. Trimming removed 1 base from V and 6 bases from J, with 14 bases in between. Germline V gives CDR1 MGHRA, CDR2 YSYEKL. This CDR3 is 15 amino acids long. CDR3 sequence: CASSQGLLSSDTQYF. In DNA form, the CDR3 reads TGCGCCAGCAGCCAAGGTCTTCTATCATCCGATACGCAGTATTTT.

The chain couples TRBV5-1 to TRBJ2-1; D perhaps matches TRBD1 (5 bases). V lost 6 bases and J 9 bases, leaving 16 bases between the germline ends. The CDR3 consists of 13 residues. Germline V gene sequence: CDR1 SGHRS, CDR2 YFSETQ. The CDR3, as DNA: TGCGCCAGCACCCAGGGCCCACACAGTGAGCAGTTCTTC. Translation gives CASTQGPHSEQFF.

This clonotype has just a few counts. V gene TRBV7-2 combines with J gene TRBJ2-1, with D tentatively TRBD2 (6 bases). The CDR3 is 15 amino acids. The V gene's germline CDR1 is SGHTA and CDR2 FQGNSA. V lost 5 bases, J lost 6 bases, and 17 bases lay in between. The CDR3 spells CASSAGPTPSNEQFF. DNA of the CDR3: TGTGCCAGCAGCGCGGGACCCACGCCTTCCAATGAGCAGTTCTTC.

This sequence joins TRBV27 and TRBJ1-2; no clear D. CDR1 and CDR2 from the germline V gene are MNHEY and SMNVEV (reference sequence). V was shortened by 6 bases and J by 2 bases, with 13 bases between the two germline ends. The CDR3 contains 14 residues. The CDR3 coding sequence is TGTGCCAGCAGATCCCGGGGAGCAAACTATGGCTACACCTTC. Encoded protein: CASRSRGANYGYTF.

This clonotype was observed a few times. This sequence joins TRBV20-1 and TRBJ2-3; D call uncertain. Germline V lookup: CDR1 DFQATT, CDR2 SNEGSKA (reference sequence). The CDR3 covers 16 residues. V was trimmed by 6 bases and J by 2 bases, leaving 21 bases between them. CDR3 nucleotide sequence: TGCAGTGCCAACCGGGCCGCAGGTCTAAACACAGATACGCAGTATTTT. Translating it yields CSANRAAGLNTDTQYF.

This clonotype was observed a few times. The gene calls are TRBV28 and TRBJ2-7; 10 nucleotides align to TRBD2. Trimming at V came to 6 bases and at J to 4 bases, leaving 6 bases not matched to a gene. The CDR3 loop spans 14 amino acids. Germline values: CDR1 MDHEN, CDR2 SYDVKM. CDR3 loop: CASRLAGDLYEQYF. The CDR3 DNA reads TGTGCCAGCAGGCTAGCGGGAGACCTTTACGAGCAGTACTTC.

The rearrangement joins TRBV6-2 or TRBV6-3 to TRBJ2-7; 7 nucleotides match TRBD2. The CDR3 consists of 12 residues. Germline V gene lookup returns CDR1 MNHEY and CDR2 SVGEGT. J was trimmed by 7 bases and V by 6 bases; bases with no gene match: 6. Written as DNA, the CDR3 is TGTGCCAGCAGACCGGGGGGAGGGGAGCAGTACTTC. It encodes CASRPGGGEQYF.

The gene calls are TRBV20-1 and TRBJ1-3, with D uncertain. The CDR3 covers 14 residues. The germline V and J ends were trimmed by 4 bases and 0 bases, with 10 bases remaining between them. CDR1 DFQATT and CDR2 SNEGSKA come from the germline V gene (reference sequence). The CDR3 DNA reads as TGCAGTGCTAAAATCAACCACTCTGGAAACACCATATATTTT. Its protein is CSAKINHSGNTIYF.

This clonotype was counted between two and nine times. The genes are TRBV2 and TRBJ2-7, with 7 bases identical to TRBD2. Germline V lookup: CDR1 SNHLY, CDR2 FYNNEI. The length of the CDR3 is 12 residues. The J segment lost 4 bases and the V segment lost 8 bases, leaving 5 bases of the junction unmatched. Written as DNA, the CDR3 is TGTGCCAGCGGCGGGGGATTTTACGAGCAGTACTTC. This translates into CASGGGFYEQYF. The variable domain in full, completed from reference TRBV2 and TRBJ2-7, reads EPEVTQTPSHQVTQMGQEVILRCVPISNHLYFYWYRQILGQKVEFLVSFYNNEISEKSEIFDDQFSVERPDGSNFTLKIRSTKLEDSAMYFCASGGGFYEQYFGPGTRLTVT.

V is TRBV7-9 and J is TRBJ1-1, with D uncertain. Per the germline V gene, CDR1 is SEHNR and CDR2 is FQNEAQ (reference sequence). V was shortened by 4 bases and J by 4 bases, with 16 bases between the two germline ends. This CDR3 contains 15 residues. The CDR3 DNA reads as TGTGCCAGCAGCTGGAGAGCGGTCTCGAGCACTGAAGCTTTCTTT. Protein: CASSWRAVSSTEAFF.

On this clonotype: One junction end disagrees with the germline gene, perhaps due to a read error. This chain joins TRBV5-1 and TRBJ2-3; 9 bases are a match to TRBD1. In germline, CDR1 is SGHRS, CDR2 YFSETQ. The CDR3 sequence is 15 residues long. CDR3 loop: CASSPGQGGTDTHYF. The CDR3, as DNA: TGCGCCAGCAGCCCGGGACAGGGAGGCACAGATACGCATTATTTT.

V usage is TRBV7-9 and J usage is TRBJ2-7; 7 bases are a match to TRBD1. Germline trimming cut 0 bases from V and 5 bases from J; bases unmatched to any gene: 4. The germline V gene has CDR1 SEHNR and CDR2 FQNEAQ (reference sequence). CDR3 length: 14 residues. DNA of the CDR3: TGTGCCAGCAGCTTAGCGGGTGGGACAGACGAGCAGTACTTC. As protein: CASSLAGGTDEQYF.

This chain connects TRBV3-1 to TRBJ2-3, with a possible D match to TRBD2 (5 bases). V lost 3 bases, J lost 7 bases, and 14 bases lay in between. From germline, CDR1 is LGHDT and CDR2 YNNKEL (reference sequence). This CDR3 is 14 amino acids long. In DNA form, the CDR3 reads TGTGCCAGCAGCCAGACCCCGGGAATTAATACGCAGTATTTT. Amino acid sequence: CASSQTPGINTQYF.

The chain recombines TRBV4-2 with TRBJ2-3; 15 bases line up with TRBD2. The junction had 3 bases not matched to a gene; V was cut back by 0 bases and J by 5 bases. This CDR3 is built from 17 residues. Germline-derived CDR1 and CDR2 are LGHNA and YNFKEQ. DNA of the CDR3: TGTGCCAGCAGCCAAGACAGGGGACTAGCGGGGGGAGATACGCAGTATTTT. Protein: CASSQDRGLAGGDTQYF.

This clonotype came up a few times. This sequence joins TRBV5-1 and TRBJ2-2; the D gene is possibly TRBD2 (5 bases). CDR3 length equals 16 residues. Germline V gene sequence: CDR1 SGHRS, CDR2 YFSETQ. V shed 1 base and J shed 5 bases, with 15 bases lying between them. CDR3 sequence: CASSLLGFAGTGELFF. The CDR3 bases are TGCGCCAGCAGCTTGTTGGGGTTCGCGGGTACCGGGGAGCTGTTTTTT.

This clonotype was seen only once. Written as DNA, the CDR3 is TGTGCCAGCAGTCGGGGGACGCCCCGGAGTGGCTACACCTTC. Its protein is CASSRGTPRSGYTF. The rearrangement uses TRBV12-3 or TRBV12-4 and TRBJ1-2; D is perhaps TRBD1 (5 bases). The CDR3 is made up of 14 amino acids. V was pared by 5 bases and J by 7 bases, with 17 bases between.

The chain combines TRBV7-9 with TRBJ2-5; D perhaps matches TRBD1 (5 bases). This CDR3 has 15 residues. CDR1 and CDR2 from the germline V gene are SEHNR and FQNEAQ (reference sequence). V lost 4 bases, J lost 5 bases, and 17 bases lay in between. For the CDR3, the DNA is TGTGCCAGCAGCTATCACAGGATTGGGTTCGAGACCCAGTACTTC. Protein sequence: CASSYHRIGFETQYF.

This chain links TRBV25-1 with TRBJ2-7; D possibly uses TRBD1 or TRBD2 (5 bases each). V lost 7 bases to trimming and J lost 7 bases, with 14 bases between them. This CDR3 spans 12 amino acids. CDR1 is MGHDK and CDR2 is SYGVNS in the germline V gene. CDR3 residues: CASTRRGTEQYF. The CDR3 bases are TGTGCCAGCACACGGAGAGGGACGGAGCAGTACTTC.